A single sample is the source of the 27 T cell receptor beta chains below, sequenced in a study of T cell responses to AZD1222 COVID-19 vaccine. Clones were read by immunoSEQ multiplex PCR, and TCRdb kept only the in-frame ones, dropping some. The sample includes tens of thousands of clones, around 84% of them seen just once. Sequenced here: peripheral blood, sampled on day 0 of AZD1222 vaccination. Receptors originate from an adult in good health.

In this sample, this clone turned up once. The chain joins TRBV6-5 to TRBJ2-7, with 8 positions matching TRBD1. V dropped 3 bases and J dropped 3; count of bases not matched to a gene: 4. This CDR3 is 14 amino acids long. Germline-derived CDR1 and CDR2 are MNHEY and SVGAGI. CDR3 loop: CASSYSDRGYEQYF. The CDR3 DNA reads TGTGCCAGCAGTTATTCTGACAGGGGCTACGAGCAGTACTTC.

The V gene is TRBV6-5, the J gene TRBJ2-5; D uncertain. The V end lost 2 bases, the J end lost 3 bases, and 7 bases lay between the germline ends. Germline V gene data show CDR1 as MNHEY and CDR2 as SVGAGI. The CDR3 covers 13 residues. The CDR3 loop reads CASSYKGKETQYF. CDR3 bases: TGTGCCAGCAGTTACAAAGGGAAAGAGACCCAGTACTTC.

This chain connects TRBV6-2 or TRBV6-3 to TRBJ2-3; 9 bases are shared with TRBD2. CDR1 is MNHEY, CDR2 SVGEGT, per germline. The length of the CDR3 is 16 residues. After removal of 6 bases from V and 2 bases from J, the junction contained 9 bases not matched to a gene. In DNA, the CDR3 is TGTGCCAGCAGCCGGCTGACTAGCGGAAACACAGATACGCAGTATTTT. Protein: CASSRLTSGNTDTQYF.

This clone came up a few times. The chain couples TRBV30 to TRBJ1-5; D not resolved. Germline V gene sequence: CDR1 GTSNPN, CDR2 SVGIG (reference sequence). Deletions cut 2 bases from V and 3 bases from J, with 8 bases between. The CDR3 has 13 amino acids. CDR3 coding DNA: TGTGCCTGGAGTATGCGGAACAATCAGCCCCAGCATTTT. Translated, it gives CAWSMRNNQPQHF.

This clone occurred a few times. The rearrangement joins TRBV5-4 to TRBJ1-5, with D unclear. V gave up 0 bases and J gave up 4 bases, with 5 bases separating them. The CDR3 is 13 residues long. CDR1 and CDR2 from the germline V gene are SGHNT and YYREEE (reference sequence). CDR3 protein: CASSLDVNQPQHF. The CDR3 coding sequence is TGTGCCAGCAGCTTGGATGTGAATCAGCCCCAGCATTTT.

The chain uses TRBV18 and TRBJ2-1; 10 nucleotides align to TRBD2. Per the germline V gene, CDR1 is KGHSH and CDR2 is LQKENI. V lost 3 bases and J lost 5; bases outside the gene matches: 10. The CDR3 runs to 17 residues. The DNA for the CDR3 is TGTGCCAGCTCACCGCCCGAACTAGCGGGGAGGAACAATGAGCAGTTCTTC. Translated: CASSPPELAGRNNEQFF.

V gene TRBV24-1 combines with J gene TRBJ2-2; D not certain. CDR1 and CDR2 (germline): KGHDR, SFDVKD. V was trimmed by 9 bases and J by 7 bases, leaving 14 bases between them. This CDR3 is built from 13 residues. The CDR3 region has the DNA TGTGCCACCGCGACACTTACCAACGGGGAGCTGTTTTTT. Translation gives CATATLTNGELFF.

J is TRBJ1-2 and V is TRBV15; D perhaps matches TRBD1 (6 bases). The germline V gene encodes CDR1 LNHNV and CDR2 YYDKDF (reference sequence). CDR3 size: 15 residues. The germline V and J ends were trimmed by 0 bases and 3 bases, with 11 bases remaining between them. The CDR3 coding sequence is TGTGCCACCAGCAGAGAAACAGGGTGGTACTATGGCTACACCTTC. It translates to CATSRETGWYYGYTF.

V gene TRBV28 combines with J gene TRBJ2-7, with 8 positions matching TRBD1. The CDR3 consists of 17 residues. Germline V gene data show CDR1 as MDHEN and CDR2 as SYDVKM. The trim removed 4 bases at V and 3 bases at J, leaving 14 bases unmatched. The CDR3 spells CASSSVLGGQAFYEQYF. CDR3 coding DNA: TGTGCCAGCAGTTCCGTTTTGGGGGGACAGGCCTTCTACGAGCAGTACTTC.

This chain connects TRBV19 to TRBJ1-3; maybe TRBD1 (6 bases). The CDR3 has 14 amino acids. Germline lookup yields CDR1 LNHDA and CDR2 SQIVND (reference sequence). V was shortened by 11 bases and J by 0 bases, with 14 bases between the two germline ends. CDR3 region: CASCRGGSGNTIYF. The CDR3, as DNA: TGTGCCTCCTGTCGAGGGGGCTCTGGAAACACCATATATTTT. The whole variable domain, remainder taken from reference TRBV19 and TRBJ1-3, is DGGITQSPKYLFRKEGQNVTLSCEQNLNHDAMYWYRQDPGQGLRLIYYSQIVNDFQKGDIAEGYSVSREKKESFPLTVTSAQKNPTAFYLCASCRGGSGNTIYFGEGSWLTVV.

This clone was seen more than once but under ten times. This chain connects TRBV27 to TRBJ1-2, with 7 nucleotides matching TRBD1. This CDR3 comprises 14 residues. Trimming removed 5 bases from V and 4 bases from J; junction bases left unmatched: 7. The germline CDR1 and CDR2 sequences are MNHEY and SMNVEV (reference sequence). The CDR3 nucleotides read TGTGCCAGCAGTCTCACCGGGACAGTCTATGGCTACACCTTC. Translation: CASSLTGTVYGYTF.

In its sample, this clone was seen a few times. Here the CDR3 DNA reads TGTGCCAGCGAGAGAAGGGGGAGCTCCTACGAGCAGTACTTC. It yields the protein CASERRGSSYEQYF. The genes are TRBV28 and TRBJ2-7; TRBD1 might be the D (6 bases). The CDR3 has 14 amino acids. Germline V lookup: CDR1 MDHEN, CDR2 SYDVKM. The V and J ends lost 8 bases and 0 bases respectively, with 14 bases between them.

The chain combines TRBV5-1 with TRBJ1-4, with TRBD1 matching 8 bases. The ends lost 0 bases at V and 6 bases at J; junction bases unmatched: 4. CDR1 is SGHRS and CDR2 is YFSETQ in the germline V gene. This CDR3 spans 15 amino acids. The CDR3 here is CASSLVGQGDEKLFF. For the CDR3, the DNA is TGCGCCAGCAGCTTGGTAGGACAGGGCGATGAAAAACTGTTTTTT.

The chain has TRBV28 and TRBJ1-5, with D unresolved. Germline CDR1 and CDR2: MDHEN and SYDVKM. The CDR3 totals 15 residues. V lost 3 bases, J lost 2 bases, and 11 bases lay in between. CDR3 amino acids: CASSFGRSRNQPQHF. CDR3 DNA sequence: TGTGCCAGCAGTTTCGGACGGTCCCGCAATCAGCCCCAGCATTTT.

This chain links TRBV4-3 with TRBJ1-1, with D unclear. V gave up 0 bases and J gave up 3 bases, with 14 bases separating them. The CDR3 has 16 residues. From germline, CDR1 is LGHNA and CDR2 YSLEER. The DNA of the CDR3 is TGCGCCAGCAGCCAAGATTCGCCTCACACCGACACTGAAGCTTTCTTT. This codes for CASSQDSPHTDTEAFF.

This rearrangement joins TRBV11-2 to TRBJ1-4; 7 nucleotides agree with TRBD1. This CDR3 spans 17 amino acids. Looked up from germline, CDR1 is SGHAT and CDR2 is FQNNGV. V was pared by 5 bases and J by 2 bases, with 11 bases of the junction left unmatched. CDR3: CASSQSPGGATNEKLFF. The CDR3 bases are TGTGCCAGCAGCCAGTCCCCAGGGGGAGCGACTAATGAAAAACTGTTTTTT.

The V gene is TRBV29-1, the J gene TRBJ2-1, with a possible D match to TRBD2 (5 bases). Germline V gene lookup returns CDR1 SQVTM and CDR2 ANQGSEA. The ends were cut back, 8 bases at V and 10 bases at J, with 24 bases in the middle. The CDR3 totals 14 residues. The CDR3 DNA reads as TGCAGCACCGAGAGCGGATCCACCCACGAGGAGCAGTTCTTC. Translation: CSTESGSTHEEQFF.

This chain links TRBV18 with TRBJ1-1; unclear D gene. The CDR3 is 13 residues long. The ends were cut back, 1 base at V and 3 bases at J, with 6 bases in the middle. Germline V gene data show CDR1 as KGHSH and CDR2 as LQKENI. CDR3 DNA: TGTGCCAGCTCACCACTGGGCGACACTGAAGCTTTCTTT. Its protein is CASSPLGDTEAFF. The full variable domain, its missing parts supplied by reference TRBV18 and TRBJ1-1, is NAGVMQNPRHLVRRRGQEARLRCSPMKGHSHVYWYRQLPEEGLKFMVYLQKENIIDESGMPKERFSAEFPKEGPSILRIQQVVRGDSAAYFCASSPLGDTEAFFGQGTRLTVV.

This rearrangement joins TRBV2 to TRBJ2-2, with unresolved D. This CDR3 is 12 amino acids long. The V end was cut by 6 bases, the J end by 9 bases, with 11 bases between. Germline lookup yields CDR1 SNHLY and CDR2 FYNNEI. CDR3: CASSQNNRELFF. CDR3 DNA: TGTGCCAGCAGCCAAAATAACCGGGAGCTGTTTTTT.

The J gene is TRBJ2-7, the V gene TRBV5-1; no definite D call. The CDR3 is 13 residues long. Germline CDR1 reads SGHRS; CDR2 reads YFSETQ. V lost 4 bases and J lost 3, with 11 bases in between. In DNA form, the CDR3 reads TGCGCCAGCAGCCTGGTCAGCGACTACGAGCAGTACTTC. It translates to CASSLVSDYEQYF.

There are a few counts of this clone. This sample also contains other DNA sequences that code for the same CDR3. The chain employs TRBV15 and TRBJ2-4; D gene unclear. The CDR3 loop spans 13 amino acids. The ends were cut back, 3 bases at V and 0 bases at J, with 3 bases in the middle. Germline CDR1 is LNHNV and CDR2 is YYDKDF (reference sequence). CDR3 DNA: TGTGCCACCAGCAGGGGAGCCAAAAACATTCAGTACTTC. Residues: CATSRGAKNIQYF.

In nucleotides, the CDR3 is TGTGCCAGCTCACCGACAGAGGATGAGCAGTTCTTC. It encodes CASSPTEDEQFF. V usage is TRBV18 and J usage is TRBJ2-1, with D tentatively TRBD1 (5 bases). The CDR3 is 12 residues long. V shed 3 bases and J shed 8 bases, with 8 bases lying between them. The germline V gene has CDR1 KGHSH and CDR2 LQKENI.

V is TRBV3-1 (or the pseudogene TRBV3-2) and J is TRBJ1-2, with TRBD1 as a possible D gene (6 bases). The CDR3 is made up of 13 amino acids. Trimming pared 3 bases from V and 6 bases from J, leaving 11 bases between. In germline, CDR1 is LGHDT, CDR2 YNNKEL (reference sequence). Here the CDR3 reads CASSQGGLHGYTF. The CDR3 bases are TGTGCCAGCAGCCAGGGGGGCCTTCATGGCTACACCTTC.

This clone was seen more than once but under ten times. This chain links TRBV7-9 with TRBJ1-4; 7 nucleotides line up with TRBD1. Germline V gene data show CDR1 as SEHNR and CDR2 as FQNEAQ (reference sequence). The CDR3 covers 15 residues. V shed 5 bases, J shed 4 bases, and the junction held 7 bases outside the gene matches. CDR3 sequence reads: CASSEGTDINEKLFF. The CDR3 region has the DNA TGTGCCAGCAGCGAAGGGACAGACATTAATGAAAAACTGTTTTTT.

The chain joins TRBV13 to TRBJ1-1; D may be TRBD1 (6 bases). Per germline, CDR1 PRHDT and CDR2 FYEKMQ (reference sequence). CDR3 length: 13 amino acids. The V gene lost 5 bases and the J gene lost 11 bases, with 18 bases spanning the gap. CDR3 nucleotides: TGTGCCAGCAGCCCCAGAAGGGGGGCTTGGGCTTTCTTT. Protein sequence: CASSPRRGAWAFF.

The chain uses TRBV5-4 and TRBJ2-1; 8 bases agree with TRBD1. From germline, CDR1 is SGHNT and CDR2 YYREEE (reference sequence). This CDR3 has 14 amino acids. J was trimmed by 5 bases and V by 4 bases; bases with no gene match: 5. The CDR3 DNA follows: TGTGCCAGCAGCCGGACAGGGTTGGACAATGAGCAGTTCTTC. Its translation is CASSRTGLDNEQFF.

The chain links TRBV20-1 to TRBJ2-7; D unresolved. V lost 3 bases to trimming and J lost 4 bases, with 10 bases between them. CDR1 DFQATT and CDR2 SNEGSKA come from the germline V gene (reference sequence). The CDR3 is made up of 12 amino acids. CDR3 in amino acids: CSASPSNYEQYF. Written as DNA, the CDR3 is TGCAGTGCTAGTCCTAGTAATTACGAGCAGTACTTC.